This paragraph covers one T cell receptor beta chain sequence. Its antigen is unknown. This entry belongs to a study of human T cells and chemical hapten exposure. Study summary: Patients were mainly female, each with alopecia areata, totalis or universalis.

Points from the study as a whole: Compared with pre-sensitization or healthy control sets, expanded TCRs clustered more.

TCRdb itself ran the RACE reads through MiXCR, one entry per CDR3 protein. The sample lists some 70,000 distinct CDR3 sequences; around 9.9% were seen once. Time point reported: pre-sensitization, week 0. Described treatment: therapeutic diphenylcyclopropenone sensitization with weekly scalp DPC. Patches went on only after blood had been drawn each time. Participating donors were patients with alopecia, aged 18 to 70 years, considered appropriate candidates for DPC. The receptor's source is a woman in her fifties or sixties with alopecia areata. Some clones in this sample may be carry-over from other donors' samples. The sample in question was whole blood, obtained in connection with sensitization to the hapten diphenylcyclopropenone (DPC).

Here the CDR3 reads CASSYSPQQPQHF. The CDR3 bases are TGTGCCAGCAGTTACTCGCCACAACAGCCCCAGCATTTT. The J gene is TRBJ1-5, the V gene TRBV6-5; D gene uncertain. CDR3 size: 13 residues. CDR1 and CDR2 from the germline V gene are MNHEY and SVGAGI. V was cut by 0 bases and J by 7 bases, with 7 bases left in between.